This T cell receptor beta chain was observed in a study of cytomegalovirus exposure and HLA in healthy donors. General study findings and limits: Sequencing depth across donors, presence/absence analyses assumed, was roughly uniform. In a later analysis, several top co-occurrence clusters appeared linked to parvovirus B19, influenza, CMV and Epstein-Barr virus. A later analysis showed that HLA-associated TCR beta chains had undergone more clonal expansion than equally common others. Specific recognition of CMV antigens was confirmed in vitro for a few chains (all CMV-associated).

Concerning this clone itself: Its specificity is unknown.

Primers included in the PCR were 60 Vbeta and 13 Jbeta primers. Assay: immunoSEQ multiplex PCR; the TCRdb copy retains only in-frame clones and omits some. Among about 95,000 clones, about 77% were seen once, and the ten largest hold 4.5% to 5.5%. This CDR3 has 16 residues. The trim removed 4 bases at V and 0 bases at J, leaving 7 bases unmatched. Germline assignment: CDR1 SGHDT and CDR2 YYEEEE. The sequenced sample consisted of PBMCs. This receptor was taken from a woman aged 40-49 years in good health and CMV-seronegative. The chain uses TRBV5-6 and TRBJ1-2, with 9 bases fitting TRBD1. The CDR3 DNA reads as TGTGCCAGCAGCCCAGGACAGGGGAAGACTAACTATGGCTACACCTTC. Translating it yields CASSPGQGKTNYGYTF. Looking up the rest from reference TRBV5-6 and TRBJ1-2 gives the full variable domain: DAGVTQSPTHLIKTRGQQVTLRCSPKSGHDTVSWYQQALGQGPQFIFQYYEEEERQRGNFPDRFSGHQFPNYSSELNVNALLLGDSALYLCASSPGQGKTNYGYTFGSGTRLTVV.